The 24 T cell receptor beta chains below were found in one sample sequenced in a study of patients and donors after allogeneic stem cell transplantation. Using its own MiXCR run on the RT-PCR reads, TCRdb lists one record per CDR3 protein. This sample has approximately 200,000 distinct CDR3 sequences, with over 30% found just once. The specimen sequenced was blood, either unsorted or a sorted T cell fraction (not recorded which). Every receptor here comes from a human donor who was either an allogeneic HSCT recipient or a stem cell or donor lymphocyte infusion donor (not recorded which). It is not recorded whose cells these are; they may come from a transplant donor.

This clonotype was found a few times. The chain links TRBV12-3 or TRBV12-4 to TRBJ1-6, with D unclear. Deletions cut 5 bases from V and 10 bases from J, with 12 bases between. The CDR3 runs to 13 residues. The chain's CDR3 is CASSLLPGSPLHF. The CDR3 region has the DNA TGTGCCAGCAGTCTGTTGCCGGGCTCACCCCTCCACTTT.

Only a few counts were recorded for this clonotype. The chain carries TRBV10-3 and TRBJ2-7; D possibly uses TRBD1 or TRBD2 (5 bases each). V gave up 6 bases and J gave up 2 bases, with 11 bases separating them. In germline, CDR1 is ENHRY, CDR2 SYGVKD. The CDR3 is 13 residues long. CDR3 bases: TGTGCCATCAGCCCCGGGACCGCCTACGAGCAGTACTTC. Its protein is CAISPGTAYEQYF.

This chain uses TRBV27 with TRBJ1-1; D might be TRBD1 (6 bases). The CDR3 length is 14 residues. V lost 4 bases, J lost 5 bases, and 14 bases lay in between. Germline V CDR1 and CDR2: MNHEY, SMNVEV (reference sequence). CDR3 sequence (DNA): TGTGCCAGCAGTTGGCGGGGGCTGGGGACTGAAGCTTTCTTT. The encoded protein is CASSWRGLGTEAFF.

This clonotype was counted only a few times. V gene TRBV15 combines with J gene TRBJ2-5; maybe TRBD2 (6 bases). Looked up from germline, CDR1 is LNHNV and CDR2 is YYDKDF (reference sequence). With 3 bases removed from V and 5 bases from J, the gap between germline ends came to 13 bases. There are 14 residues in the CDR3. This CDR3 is CATSSGGNWETQYF. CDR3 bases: TGTGCCACCAGCAGTGGAGGGAATTGGGAGACCCAGTACTTC.

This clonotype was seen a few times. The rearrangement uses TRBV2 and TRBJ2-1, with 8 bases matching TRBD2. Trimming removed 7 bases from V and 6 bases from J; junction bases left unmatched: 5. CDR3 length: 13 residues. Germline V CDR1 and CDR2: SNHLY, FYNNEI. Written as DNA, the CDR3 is TGTGCCAGCACATCCGGACTAGCCAATGAGCAGTTCTTC. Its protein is CASTSGLANEQFF.

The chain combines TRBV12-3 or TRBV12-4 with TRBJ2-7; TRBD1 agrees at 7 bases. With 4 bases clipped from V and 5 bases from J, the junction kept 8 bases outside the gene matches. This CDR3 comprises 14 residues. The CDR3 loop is CASSSGQVVDEQYF. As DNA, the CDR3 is TGTGCCAGCAGTTCCGGACAGGTAGTCGACGAGCAGTACTTC.

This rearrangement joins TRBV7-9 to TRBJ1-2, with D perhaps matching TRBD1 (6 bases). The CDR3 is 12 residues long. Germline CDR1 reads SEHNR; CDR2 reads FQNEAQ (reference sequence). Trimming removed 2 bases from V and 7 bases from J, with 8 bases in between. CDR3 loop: CASSLTGSGYTF. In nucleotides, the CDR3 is TGTGCCAGCAGCTTAACAGGGTCTGGCTACACCTTC. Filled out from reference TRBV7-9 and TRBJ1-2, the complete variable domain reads DTGVSQNPRHKITKRGQNVTFRCDPISEHNRLYWYRQTLGQGPEFLTYFQNEAQLEKSRLLSDRFSAERPKGSFSTLEIQRTEQGDSAMYLCASSLTGSGYTFGSGTRLTVV.

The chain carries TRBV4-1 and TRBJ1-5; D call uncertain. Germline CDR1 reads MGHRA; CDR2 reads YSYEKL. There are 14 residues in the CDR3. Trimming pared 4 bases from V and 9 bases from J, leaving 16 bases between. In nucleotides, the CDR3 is TGCGCCAGCAGCCCACGTGCCCCGGACCTGCCCCAGCATTTT. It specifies CASSPRAPDLPQHF.

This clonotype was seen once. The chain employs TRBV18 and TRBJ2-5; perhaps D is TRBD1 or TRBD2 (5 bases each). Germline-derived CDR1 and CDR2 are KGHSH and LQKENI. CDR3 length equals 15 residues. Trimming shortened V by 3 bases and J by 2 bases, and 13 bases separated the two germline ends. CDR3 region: CASSPVVGVQETQYF. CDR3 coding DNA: TGTGCCAGCTCACCTGTCGTGGGGGTACAAGAGACCCAGTACTTC.

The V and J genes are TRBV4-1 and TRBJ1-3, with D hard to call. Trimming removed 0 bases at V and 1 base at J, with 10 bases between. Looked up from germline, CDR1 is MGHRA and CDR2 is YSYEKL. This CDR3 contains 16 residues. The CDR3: CASSQDPRLSGNTIYF. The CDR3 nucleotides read TGCGCCAGCAGCCAAGATCCGAGACTGTCTGGAAACACCATATATTTT.

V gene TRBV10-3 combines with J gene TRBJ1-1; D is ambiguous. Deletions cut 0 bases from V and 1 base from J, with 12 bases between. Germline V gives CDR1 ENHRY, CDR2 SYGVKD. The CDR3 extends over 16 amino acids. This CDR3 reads CAISESRTSKNTEAFF. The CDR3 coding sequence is TGTGCCATCAGTGAGTCCCGGACTTCAAAGAACACTGAAGCTTTCTTT.

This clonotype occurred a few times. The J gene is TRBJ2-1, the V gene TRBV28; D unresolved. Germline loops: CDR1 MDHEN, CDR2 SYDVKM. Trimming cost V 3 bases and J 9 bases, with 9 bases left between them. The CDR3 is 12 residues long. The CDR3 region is CASSLGGREQFF. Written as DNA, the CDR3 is TGTGCCAGCAGTTTGGGTGGGCGTGAGCAGTTCTTC. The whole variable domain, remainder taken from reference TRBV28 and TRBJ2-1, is DVKVTQSSRYLVKRTGEKVFLECVQDMDHENMFWYRQDPGLGLRLIYFSYDVKMKEKGDIPEGYSVSREKKERFSLILESASTNQTSMYLCASSLGGREQFFGPGTRLTVL.

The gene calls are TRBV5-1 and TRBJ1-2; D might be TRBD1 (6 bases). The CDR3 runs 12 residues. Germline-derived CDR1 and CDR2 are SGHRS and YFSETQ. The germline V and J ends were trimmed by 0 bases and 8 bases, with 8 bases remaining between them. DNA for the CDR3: TGCGCCAGCAGCTTGGGACAGGAAGGCTACACCTTC. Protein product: CASSLGQEGYTF. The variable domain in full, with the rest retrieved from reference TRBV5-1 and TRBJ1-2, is KAGVTQTPRYLIKTRGQQVTLSCSPISGHRSVSWYQQTPGQGLQFLFEYFSETQRNKGNFPGRFSGRQFSNSRSEMNVSTLELGDSALYLCASSLGQEGYTFGSGTRLTVV.

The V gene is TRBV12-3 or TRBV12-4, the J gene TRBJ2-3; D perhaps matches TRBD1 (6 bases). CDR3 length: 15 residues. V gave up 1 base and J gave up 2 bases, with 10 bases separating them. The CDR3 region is CASSLGDTSTDTQYF. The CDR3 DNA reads TGTGCCAGCAGTTTAGGGGACACTTCCACAGATACGCAGTATTTT.

This chain's CDR3 is CASSQGTGLGYEQYF. The CDR3 DNA reads as TGCGCCAGCAGCCAAGGGACAGGGTTAGGCTACGAGCAGTACTTC. The chain links TRBV4-1 to TRBJ2-7; 8 nucleotides align to TRBD1. V lost 1 base and J lost 3; bases outside the gene matches: 5. The CDR3 extends over 15 amino acids. Looked up from germline, CDR1 is MGHRA and CDR2 is YSYEKL.

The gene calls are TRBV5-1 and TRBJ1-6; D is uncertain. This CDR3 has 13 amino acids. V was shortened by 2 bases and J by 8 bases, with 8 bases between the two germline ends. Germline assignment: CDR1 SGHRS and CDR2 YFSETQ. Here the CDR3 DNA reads TGCGCCAGCAGCTTACGGGATGATTCACCCCTCCACTTT. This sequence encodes CASSLRDDSPLHF.

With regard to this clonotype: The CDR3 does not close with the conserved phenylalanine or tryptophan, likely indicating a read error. In DNA form, the CDR3 reads TGCGCCAGCAGCCCCCATTCAGGGGGATGGTACACTGAAGCTTTCTTG. Translated, it gives CASSPHSGGWYTEAFL. The V call is TRBV4-1, the J call TRBJ1-1; TRBD1 matches at 7 bases. V was clipped by 4 bases and J by 3 bases; unmatched bases: 11. The CDR3 contains 16 residues. Germline lookup yields CDR1 MGHRA and CDR2 YSYEKL.

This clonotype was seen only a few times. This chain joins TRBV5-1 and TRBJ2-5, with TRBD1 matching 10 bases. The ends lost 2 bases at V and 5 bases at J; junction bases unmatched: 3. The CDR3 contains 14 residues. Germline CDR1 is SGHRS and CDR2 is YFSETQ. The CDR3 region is CASSLGTGDETQYF. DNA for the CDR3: TGCGCCAGCAGCTTAGGGACAGGGGACGAGACCCAGTACTTC.

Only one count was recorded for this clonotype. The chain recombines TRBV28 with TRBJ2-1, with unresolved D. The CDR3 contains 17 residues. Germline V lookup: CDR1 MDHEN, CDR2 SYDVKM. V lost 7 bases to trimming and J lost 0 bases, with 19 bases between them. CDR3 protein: CASNPRKVKISYNEQFF. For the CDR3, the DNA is TGTGCCAGCAACCCCAGGAAGGTTAAGATCTCCTACAATGAGCAGTTCTTC. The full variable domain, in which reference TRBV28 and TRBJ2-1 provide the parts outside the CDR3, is DVKVTQSSRYLVKRTGEKVFLECVQDMDHENMFWYRQDPGLGLRLIYFSYDVKMKEKGDIPEGYSVSREKKERFSLILESASTNQTSMYLCASNPRKVKISYNEQFFGPGTRLTVL.

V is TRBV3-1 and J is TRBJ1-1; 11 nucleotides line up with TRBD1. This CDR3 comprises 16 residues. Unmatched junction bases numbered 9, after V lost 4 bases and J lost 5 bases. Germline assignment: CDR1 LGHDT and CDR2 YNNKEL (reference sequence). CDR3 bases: TGTGCCAGCAGCCCCCTCGGACAGGGGGCCTGGACTGAAGCTTTCTTT. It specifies CASSPLGQGAWTEAFF.

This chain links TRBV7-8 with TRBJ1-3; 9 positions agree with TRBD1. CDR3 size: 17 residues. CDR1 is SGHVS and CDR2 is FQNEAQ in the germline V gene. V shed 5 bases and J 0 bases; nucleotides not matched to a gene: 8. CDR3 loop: CASSTRTGANSGNTIYF. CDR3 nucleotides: TGTGCCAGCAGCACCCGGACAGGGGCGAACTCTGGAAACACCATATATTTT. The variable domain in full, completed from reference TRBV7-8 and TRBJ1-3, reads GAGVSQSPRYKVAKRGQDVALRCDPISGHVSLFWYQQALGQGPEFLTYFQNEAQLDKSGLPSDRFFAERPEGSVSTLKIQRTQQEDSAVYLCASSTRTGANSGNTIYFGEGSWLTVV.

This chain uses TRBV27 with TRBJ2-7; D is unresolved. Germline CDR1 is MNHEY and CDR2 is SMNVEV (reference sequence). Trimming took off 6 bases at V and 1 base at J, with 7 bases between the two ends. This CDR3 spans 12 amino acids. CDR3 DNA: TGTGCCAGCAGAGGCTTGTCCTACGAGCAGTACTTC. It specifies CASRGLSYEQYF.

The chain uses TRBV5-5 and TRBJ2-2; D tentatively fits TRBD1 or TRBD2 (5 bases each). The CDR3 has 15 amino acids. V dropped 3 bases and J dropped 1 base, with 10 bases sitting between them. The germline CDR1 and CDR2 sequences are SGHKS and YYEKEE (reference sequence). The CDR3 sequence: CASSSGTMNTGELFF. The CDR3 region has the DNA TGTGCCAGCAGCTCCGGGACCATGAACACCGGGGAGCTGTTTTTT.

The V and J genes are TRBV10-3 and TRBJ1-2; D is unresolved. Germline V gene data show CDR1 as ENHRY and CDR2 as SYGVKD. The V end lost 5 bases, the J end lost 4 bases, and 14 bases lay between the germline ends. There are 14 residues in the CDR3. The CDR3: CAISREGGSYGYTF. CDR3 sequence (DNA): TGTGCCATCAGTCGGGAGGGAGGGTCCTATGGCTACACCTTC.